The rows below give T cell receptor beta chains drawn from one sample of a study of blood T cell repertoires in COVID-19. Measured with immunoSEQ multiplex PCR; TCRdb has only the in-frame clones, and not every one. This sample has 300,000 to 350,000 clones, with about 91% found just once. Sequenced: peripheral blood. The origin of the receptors is a woman in her 30s with COVID-19, enrolled during active disease. The CDR3 runs from the conserved cysteine through the conserved F or W. A D gene is named only where the DNA matches it firmly. For some rows the clone size is stated as once, few or many, or as a class when expanded; others skip it.

len: 13
v_gene: TRBV12-3/TRBV12-4
j_gene: TRBJ2-5
d_gene: .
abundance: .
CDR3nt: TGTGCCAGCAGTTTAGCTAGCAGAGAGACCCAGTACTTC
CDR3aa: CASSLASRETQYF

len: 13
v_gene: TRBV27
j_gene: TRBJ1-5
d_gene: .
abundance: .
CDR3nt: TGTGCCAGCAGTTTATCTCTAGGGAGAGCCCAGCATTTT
CDR3aa: CASSLSLGRAQHF

len: 17
v_gene: TRBV10-2
j_gene: TRBJ2-5
d_gene: TRBD2
abundance: .
CDR3nt: TGCGCCAGCAGCCCCGGGACTAGCGGCGGACCTCAAGAGACCCAGTACTTC
CDR3aa: CASSPGTSGGPQETQYF

len: 13
v_gene: TRBV12-3/TRBV12-4
j_gene: TRBJ1-3
d_gene: .
abundance: .
CDR3nt: TGTGCCAGCGGAGGTGAGAGGACAAACACCATATATTTT
CDR3aa: CASGGERTNTIYF

len: 18
v_gene: TRBV28
j_gene: TRBJ1-4
d_gene: .
abundance: .
CDR3nt: TGTGCCAGCGGGTCTCTTCGATCCCCTCAGGCAACTAATGAAAAACTGTTTTTT
CDR3aa: CASGSLRSPQATNEKLFF

len: 18
v_gene: TRBV10-2
j_gene: TRBJ2-3
d_gene: TRBD2
abundance: .
CDR3nt: TGCGCCAGCAGTGGAACGGCGGGGGGCCATCCTAGCACAGATACGCAGTATTTT
CDR3aa: CASSGTAGGHPSTDTQYF

len: 14
v_gene: TRBV7-9
j_gene: TRBJ1-1
d_gene: .
abundance: once
CDR3nt: TGTGCCAGCAGCACTCCGGGGTCACCCCTTGAAGCTTTCTTT
CDR3aa: CASSTPGSPLEAFF

len: 17
v_gene: TRBV25-1
j_gene: TRBJ2-2
d_gene: .
abundance: .
CDR3nt: TGTGCCAGCAGGTATTTAGGGGCTACGAAGAACACCGGGGAGCTGTTTTTT
CDR3aa: CASRYLGATKNTGELFF

len: 13
v_gene: TRBV4-3
j_gene: TRBJ1-1
d_gene: .
abundance: .
CDR3nt: TGCGCCAGCAGCCAAGAGCTCGGGACTGAAGCTTTCTTT
CDR3aa: CASSQELGTEAFF

len: 13
v_gene: TRBV3-1/TRBV3-2
j_gene: TRBJ1-2
d_gene: TRBD1
abundance: .
CDR3nt: TGTGCCAGCAGCCTCGGGACAGCTTATGGCTACACCTTC
CDR3aa: CASSLGTAYGYTF

len: 16
v_gene: TRBV7-6
j_gene: TRBJ2-3
d_gene: TRBD2
abundance: .
CDR3nt: TGTGCCAGCAGTCCCGGACTAGCGGTTAGCACAGATACGCAGTATTTT
CDR3aa: CASSPGLAVSTDTQYF

len: 15
v_gene: TRBV7-9
j_gene: TRBJ1-2
d_gene: TRBD1
abundance: .
CDR3nt: TGTGCCAGCAGCGCTCCGGGACAGGTCCTCCGGGACTACACCTTC
CDR3aa: CASSAPGQVLRDYTF

len: 13
v_gene: TRBV12-5
j_gene: TRBJ1-2
d_gene: .
abundance: .
CDR3nt: TGTGCTAGTGGATCGGACAGTTACTATGGCTACACCTTC
CDR3aa: CASGSDSYYGYTF

len: 18
v_gene: TRBV13
j_gene: TRBJ2-2
d_gene: .
abundance: .
CDR3nt: TGTGCCAGCAGCCTCGCGGGAAGCCTGAACGCGAACACCGGGGAGCTGTTTTTT
CDR3aa: CASSLAGSLNANTGELFF

len: 15
v_gene: TRBV5-1
j_gene: TRBJ2-1
d_gene: .
abundance: .
CDR3nt: TGCGCCAGCAGCTTGGCCCCGGGAGCCTACAATGAGCAGTTCTTC
CDR3aa: CASSLAPGAYNEQFF

len: 13
v_gene: TRBV5-1
j_gene: TRBJ1-6
d_gene: .
abundance: .
CDR3nt: TGCGCCAGCAGCTTGGGAACGGATTCACCCCTCCACTTT
CDR3aa: CASSLGTDSPLHF

len: 14
v_gene: TRBV19
j_gene: TRBJ2-3
d_gene: .
abundance: .
CDR3nt: TGTGCCAGTAGTATCCGCAGGACTGGAGATACGCAGTATTTT
CDR3aa: CASSIRRTGDTQYF

len: 16
v_gene: TRBV18
j_gene: TRBJ2-3
d_gene: TRBD2
abundance: .
CDR3nt: TGTGCCAGCTCACTTCAAGCGGGGGCATTCACAGATACGCAGTATTTT
CDR3aa: CASSLQAGAFTDTQYF

len: 15
v_gene: TRBV7-8
j_gene: TRBJ2-3
d_gene: TRBD2
abundance: .
CDR3nt: TGTGCCAGCAGCCCCCCGGGACTAGCGGCTTATACGCAGTATTTT
CDR3aa: CASSPPGLAAYTQYF

len: 14
v_gene: TRBV23-1
j_gene: TRBJ1-5
d_gene: TRBD1
abundance: .
CDR3nt: TGCGCCAGTGGGGACAGTGGTGACAATCAGCCCCAGCATTTT
CDR3aa: CASGDSGDNQPQHF

len: 14
v_gene: TRBV5-1
j_gene: TRBJ1-6
d_gene: TRBD1
abundance: .
CDR3nt: TGCGCCAGCAGCCCCGGACAGGGGAATTCACCCCTCCACTTT
CDR3aa: CASSPGQGNSPLHF

len: 16
v_gene: TRBV6-1
j_gene: TRBJ1-5
d_gene: .
abundance: .
CDR3nt: TGTGCCAGCAGTGATGCACCTGCGGGAGGCAATCAGCCCCAGCATTTT
CDR3aa: CASSDAPAGGNQPQHF

len: 15
v_gene: TRBV4-3
j_gene: TRBJ1-2
d_gene: .
abundance: .
CDR3nt: TGCGCCAGCAGCCAAGATTTTAGGGGTTTGAAAGGCTACACCTTC
CDR3aa: CASSQDFRGLKGYTF

len: 14
v_gene: TRBV3-1/TRBV3-2
j_gene: TRBJ2-1
d_gene: TRBD2
abundance: .
CDR3nt: TGTGCCAGCAGCCATAGCGGGGGGGGTAATGAGCAGTTCTTC
CDR3aa: CASSHSGGGNEQFF

len: 16
v_gene: TRBV6-2/TRBV6-3
j_gene: TRBJ2-1
d_gene: TRBD2
abundance: .
CDR3nt: TGTGCCAGCAGTTACTCTAGCGGGCCCGTCTACAATGAGCAGTTCTTC
CDR3aa: CASSYSSGPVYNEQFF

len: 12
v_gene: TRBV7-2
j_gene: TRBJ1-2
d_gene: .
abundance: .
CDR3nt: TGTGCCAGCAGTGTAGTGACAGGTGGCTACACCTTC
CDR3aa: CASSVVTGGYTF

len: 15
v_gene: TRBV2
j_gene: TRBJ2-3
d_gene: .
abundance: .
CDR3nt: TGTGCCAGCAGTAGGACATCGATTGGCACAGATACGCAGTATTTT
CDR3aa: CASSRTSIGTDTQYF

len: 18
v_gene: TRBV7-8
j_gene: TRBJ2-6
d_gene: TRBD1
abundance: .
CDR3nt: TGTGCCAGCAGCTCCCGGGACAGGGGGCTCTCTGGGGCCAACGTCCTGACTTTC
CDR3aa: CASSSRDRGLSGANVLTF

len: 12
v_gene: TRBV29-1
j_gene: TRBJ2-7
d_gene: TRBD2
abundance: .
CDR3nt: TGCAGCGTCCCATGGGCTAGCGGGGAGCAGTACTTC
CDR3aa: CSVPWASGEQYF

len: 14
v_gene: TRBV5-6
j_gene: TRBJ1-1
d_gene: TRBD1
abundance: .
CDR3nt: TGTGCCAGCAGCTGGGGGACAGGGTCCAGGGAAGCTTTCTTT
CDR3aa: CASSWGTGSREAFF

len: 14
v_gene: TRBV19
j_gene: TRBJ2-2
d_gene: .
abundance: .
CDR3nt: TGTGCCAGTAGTAAGAACAGGGAAACCGGGGAGCTGTTTTTT
CDR3aa: CASSKNRETGELFF

len: 11
v_gene: TRBV9
j_gene: TRBJ2-1
d_gene: .
abundance: .
CDR3nt: TGTGCCAGCAGCCGAGGGAATGAGCAGTTCTTC
CDR3aa: CASSRGNEQFF

len: 13
v_gene: TRBV11-2
j_gene: TRBJ1-1
d_gene: .
abundance: .
CDR3nt: TGTGCCAGCAGCCTAGAGCGGGGTACTGAAGCTTTCTTT
CDR3aa: CASSLERGTEAFF

len: 16
v_gene: TRBV6-1
j_gene: TRBJ2-1
d_gene: .
abundance: .
CDR3nt: TGTGCCAGCAGTGACCAGCGGGTGAGCTCCTACAATGAGCAGTTCTTC
CDR3aa: CASSDQRVSSYNEQFF

len: 13
v_gene: TRBV5-4
j_gene: TRBJ2-1
d_gene: TRBD1
abundance: .
CDR3nt: TGTGCCAGCAGCCCAGGGGGTAGCGATGAGCAGTTCTTC
CDR3aa: CASSPGGSDEQFF

len: 14
v_gene: TRBV6-2/TRBV6-3
j_gene: TRBJ2-2
d_gene: TRBD2
abundance: .
CDR3nt: TGTGCCAGCGGCCAGCGGGGGGACACCGGGGAGCTGTTTTTT
CDR3aa: CASGQRGDTGELFF

len: 14
v_gene: TRBV7-2
j_gene: TRBJ2-3
d_gene: TRBD2
abundance: .
CDR3nt: TGTGCCAGCAGCTTACTAGCGGAGACAGATACGCAGTATTTT
CDR3aa: CASSLLAETDTQYF

len: 15
v_gene: TRBV11-3
j_gene: TRBJ1-5
d_gene: .
abundance: .
CDR3nt: TGTGCCAGCAGCTTAGAGGGGACTTTCAATCAGCCCCAGCATTTT
CDR3aa: CASSLEGTFNQPQHF

len: 13
v_gene: TRBV13
j_gene: TRBJ2-2
d_gene: .
abundance: .
CDR3nt: TGTGCCAGCAGCCACAGGGCCCCGGGGGAGCTGTTTTTT
CDR3aa: CASSHRAPGELFF

len: 12
v_gene: TRBV28
j_gene: TRBJ1-2
d_gene: TRBD1
abundance: many
CDR3nt: TGTGCTGTGGGACAGGGGGTATATGGCTACACCTTC
CDR3aa: CAVGQGVYGYTF

len: 11
v_gene: TRBV29-1
j_gene: TRBJ1-1
d_gene: .
abundance: .
CDR3nt: TGCAGCGGTGCCGGGGTCACTGAAGCTTTCTTT
CDR3aa: CSGAGVTEAFF

len: 13
v_gene: TRBV7-9
j_gene: TRBJ2-5
d_gene: .
abundance: .
CDR3nt: TGTGCCAGCAGCCAAACAGGGCGAGAGACCCAGTACTTC
CDR3aa: CASSQTGRETQYF

len: 15
v_gene: TRBV5-4
j_gene: TRBJ1-1
d_gene: .
abundance: .
CDR3nt: TGTGCCAGCAGCTTGGAGGACACTCTGGGGACTGAAGCTTTCTTT
CDR3aa: CASSLEDTLGTEAFF

len: 12
v_gene: TRBV29-1
j_gene: TRBJ1-2
d_gene: .
abundance: .
CDR3nt: TGCAGCGTCTCCGGGACATCGTATGGCTACACCTTC
CDR3aa: CSVSGTSYGYTF

len: 12
v_gene: TRBV7-2
j_gene: TRBJ1-2
d_gene: .
abundance: .
CDR3nt: TGTGCCAGCAGCTTCCCTCCCTATGGCTACACCTTC
CDR3aa: CASSFPPYGYTF

len: 14
v_gene: TRBV4-1
j_gene: TRBJ1-2
d_gene: .
abundance: .
CDR3nt: TGCGCCAGCAGCCAAGGACAGCTCCTCTATGGCTACACCTTC
CDR3aa: CASSQGQLLYGYTF

len: 14
v_gene: TRBV3-1/TRBV3-2
j_gene: TRBJ2-5
d_gene: .
abundance: .
CDR3nt: TGTGCCACCCGCGGGACCGGGGATGGGGAGACCCAGTACTTC
CDR3aa: CATRGTGDGETQYF

len: 15
v_gene: TRBV12-1
j_gene: TRBJ1-2
d_gene: .
abundance: .
CDR3nt: TGTGCCAGCAGCCGGCGGACAGGGGCTCACTATGGCTACACCTTC
CDR3aa: CASSRRTGAHYGYTF

len: 12
v_gene: TRBV10-3
j_gene: TRBJ2-5
d_gene: TRBD2
abundance: .
CDR3nt: TGTGCCACGGCGGGGGTTGAGGAGACCCAGTACTTC
CDR3aa: CATAGVEETQYF

len: 16
v_gene: TRBV7-9
j_gene: TRBJ2-1
d_gene: .
abundance: .
CDR3nt: TGTGCCAGCAGCCTAGGACCGACTCTTTCGGGCAATGAGCAGTTCTTC
CDR3aa: CASSLGPTLSGNEQFF

len: 16
v_gene: TRBV3-1/TRBV3-2
j_gene: TRBJ1-6
d_gene: TRBD1
abundance: .
CDR3nt: TGTGCCAGCAGCCACGGACAGGGACGACGGAATTCACCCCTCCACTTT
CDR3aa: CASSHGQGRRNSPLHF

len: 13
v_gene: TRBV19
j_gene: TRBJ1-1
d_gene: .
abundance: .
CDR3nt: TGTGCCAGTAGTAAGAGGGCCGGCACTGAAGCTTTCTTT
CDR3aa: CASSKRAGTEAFF

len: 14
v_gene: TRBV5-1
j_gene: TRBJ2-5
d_gene: TRBD1
abundance: .
CDR3nt: TGCGCCAGCAGCCCCCGACAGGGATTGAAGACCCAGTACTTC
CDR3aa: CASSPRQGLKTQYF

len: 11
v_gene: TRBV20-1
j_gene: TRBJ1-2
d_gene: .
abundance: many
CDR3nt: TGCAGTGCCCGGAGAGCCGATGGCTACACCTTC
CDR3aa: CSARRADGYTF

len: 15
v_gene: TRBV24-1
j_gene: TRBJ1-2
d_gene: TRBD1
abundance: .
CDR3nt: TGTGCCACCAGTGACCCCACGAGACAGGGTGGTGGCTACACCTTC
CDR3aa: CATSDPTRQGGGYTF

len: 14
v_gene: TRBV19
j_gene: TRBJ1-3
d_gene: .
abundance: once
CDR3nt: TGTGCCAGTAGAAGGCCGGGGTTGTTGGACACCATATATTTT
CDR3aa: CASRRPGLLDTIYF